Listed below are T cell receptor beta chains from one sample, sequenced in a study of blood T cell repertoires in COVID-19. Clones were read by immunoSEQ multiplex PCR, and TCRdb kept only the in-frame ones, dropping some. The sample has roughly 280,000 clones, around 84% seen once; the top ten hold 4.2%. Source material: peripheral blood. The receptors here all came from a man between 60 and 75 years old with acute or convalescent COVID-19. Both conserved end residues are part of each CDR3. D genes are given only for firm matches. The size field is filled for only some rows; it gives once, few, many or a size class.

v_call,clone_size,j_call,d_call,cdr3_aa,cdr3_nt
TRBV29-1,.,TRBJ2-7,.,CSVGSTGYEQYF,TGCAGCGTTGGGTCGACAGGATACGAGCAGTACTTC
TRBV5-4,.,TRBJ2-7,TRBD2,CASSFVVRGGGPPTYEQYF,TGTGCCAGCAGCTTTGTTGTTCGTGGCGGGGGGCCTCCAACCTACGAGCAGTACTTC
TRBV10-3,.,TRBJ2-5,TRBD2,CATQAGQETQYF,TGTGCCACCCAAGCGGGGCAAGAGACCCAGTACTTC
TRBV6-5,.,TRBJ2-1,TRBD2,CASKRTSRGNEQFF,TGTGCCAGCAAACGGACTAGTAGGGGAAATGAGCAGTTCTTC
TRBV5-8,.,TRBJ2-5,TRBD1,CASSLAGTGSGETQYF,TGTGCCAGCAGCTTGGCTGGGACAGGTTCGGGTGAGACCCAGTACTTC
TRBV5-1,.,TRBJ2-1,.,CASSLEQYRNEQFF,TGCGCCAGCAGCTTGGAACAGTACCGCAATGAGCAGTTCTTC
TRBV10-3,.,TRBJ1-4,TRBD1,CAISASGGLNEKLFF,TGTGCCATCAGTGCGTCAGGGGGATTGAATGAAAAACTGTTTTTT
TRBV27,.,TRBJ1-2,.,CASSRRGNEGGYTF,TGTGCCAGCAGTCGTCGGGGGAACGAAGGTGGCTACACCTTC
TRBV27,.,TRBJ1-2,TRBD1,CASSLSTGYYGYTF,TGTGCCAGCAGTTTATCGACAGGGTACTATGGCTACACCTTC
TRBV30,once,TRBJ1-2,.,CAWSLPPWRTRGYTF,TGTGCCTGGAGTCTGCCACCCTGGAGAACGAGGGGCTACACCTTC
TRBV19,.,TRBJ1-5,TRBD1,CASSISGTGGNQPQHF,TGTGCCAGTAGTATCTCCGGGACAGGGGGAAATCAGCCCCAGCATTTT
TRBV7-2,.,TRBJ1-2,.,CASSLVIDGYTF,TGTGCCAGCAGCTTAGTGATAGATGGCTACACCTTC
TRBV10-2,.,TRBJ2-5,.,CASSESGARETQYF,TGCGCCAGCAGTGAGTCGGGGGCGCGGGAGACCCAGTACTTC
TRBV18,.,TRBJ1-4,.,CASSLQGRGNEKLFF,TGTGCCAGCTCACTTCAGGGTAGAGGCAATGAAAAACTGTTTTTT
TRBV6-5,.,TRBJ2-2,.,CASSIGLNTGELFF,TGTGCCAGCAGCATAGGACTGAACACCGGGGAGCTGTTTTTT
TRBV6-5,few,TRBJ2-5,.,CASIRVRGLETQYF,TGTGCCAGCATCAGGGTTCGGGGGTTGGAGACCCAGTACTTC